This TCR beta chain was sequenced for a study of T cell repertoires in cytomegalovirus infection. Study-wide context: Based on public TCR beta signatures, there were indications of CMV infection and of a matching HLA type. Broader study findings: HLA-C-restricted CMV-specific TCR beta clonotypes were dominant in the ex vivo response. There were carriers of CMV plus the relevant HLA, and cumulative public TCR beta family frequency identified them.

V shed 10 bases and J shed 5 bases, with 20 bases lying between them. The CDR3 sequence is 14 residues long. Germline-derived CDR1 and CDR2 are MNHEY and SVGEGT. Only a few counts were recorded for this clonotype. Its matching antigen is unknown. One entry per CDR3 protein, called by TCRdb with MiXCR from the reads. The data show about 400,000 distinct CDR3 sequences, 15% to 20% seen once. V usage is TRBV6-2 or TRBV6-3 and J usage is TRBJ1-1; D call uncertain. The TCR was taken from a human donor in good health (CMV status not recorded). Some clones in this sample may be carry-over from other donors' samples. Sequenced sample: PBMCs. CDR3 nucleotides: TGTGCCACCCAAGTCCTAGGGTCCTGGACTGAAGCTTTCTTT. As protein: CATQVLGSWTEAFF.